There are a few counts of the clone carrying this T cell receptor (beta chain). The treatment is: 19 received Ad26.COV2.S at low or high dose, single or two shots; about 5 received placebo; per-sample allocation not given. Collection of the samples took place on day 63 after the first injection of vaccine or placebo. The germline V gene encodes CDR1 SGHDT and CDR2 YYEEEE. V was shortened by 2 bases and J by 4 bases, with 9 bases between the two germline ends. CDR3 length: 13 amino acids. This sample is drawn from a study of Ad26.COV2.S vaccination and SARS-CoV-2 variants. Measured with immunoSEQ multiplex PCR; TCRdb has only the in-frame clones, and not every one. The repertoire includes approximately 400,000 clones, about 80% of them detected once, and around 7.3% sits in the top ten.

The receptor was isolated from a person between 18 and 65 years old who received the Ad26.COV2.S COVID-19 vaccine or a placebo. The chain combines TRBV5-6 with TRBJ1-1; D is undetermined. This sample comprised peripheral blood, obtained in a trial of Ad26.COV2.S vaccine versus placebo. The CDR3 protein is CASSFRTGTEAFF. CDR3 bases: TGTGCCAGCAGCTTCCGGACGGGCACTGAAGCTTTCTTT.